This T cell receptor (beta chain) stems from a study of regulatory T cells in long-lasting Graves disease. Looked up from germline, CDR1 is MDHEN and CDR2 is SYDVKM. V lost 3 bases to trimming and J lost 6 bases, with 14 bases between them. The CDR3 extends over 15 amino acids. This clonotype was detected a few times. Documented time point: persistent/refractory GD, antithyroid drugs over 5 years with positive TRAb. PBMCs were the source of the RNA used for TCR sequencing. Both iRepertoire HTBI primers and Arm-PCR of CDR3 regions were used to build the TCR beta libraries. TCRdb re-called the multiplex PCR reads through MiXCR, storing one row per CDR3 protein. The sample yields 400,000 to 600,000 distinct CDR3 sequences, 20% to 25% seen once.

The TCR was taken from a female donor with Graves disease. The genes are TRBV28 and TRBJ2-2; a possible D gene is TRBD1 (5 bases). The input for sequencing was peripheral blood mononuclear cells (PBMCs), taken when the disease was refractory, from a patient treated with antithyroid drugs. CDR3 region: CASSFRGIRAGELFF. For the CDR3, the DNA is TGTGCCAGCAGTTTTAGGGGAATACGGGCCGGGGAGCTGTTTTTT.